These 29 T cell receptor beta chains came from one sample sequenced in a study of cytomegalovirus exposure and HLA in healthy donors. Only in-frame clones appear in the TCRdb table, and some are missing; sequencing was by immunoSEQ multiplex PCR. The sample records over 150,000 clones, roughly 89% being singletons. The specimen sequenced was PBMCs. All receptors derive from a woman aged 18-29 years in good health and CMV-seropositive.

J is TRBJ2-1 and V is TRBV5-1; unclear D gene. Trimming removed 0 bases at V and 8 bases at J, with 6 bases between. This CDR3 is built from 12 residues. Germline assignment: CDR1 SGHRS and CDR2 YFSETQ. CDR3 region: CASSLDGYEQFF. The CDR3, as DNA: TGCGCCAGCAGCTTGGACGGGTATGAGCAGTTCTTC.

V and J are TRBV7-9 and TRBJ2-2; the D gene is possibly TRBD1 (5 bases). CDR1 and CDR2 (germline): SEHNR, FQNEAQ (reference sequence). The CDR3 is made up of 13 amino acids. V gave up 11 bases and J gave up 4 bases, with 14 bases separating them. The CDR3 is CAFQGLVTGELFF. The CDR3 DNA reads TGTGCCTTTCAGGGTCTCGTCACCGGGGAGCTGTTTTTT.

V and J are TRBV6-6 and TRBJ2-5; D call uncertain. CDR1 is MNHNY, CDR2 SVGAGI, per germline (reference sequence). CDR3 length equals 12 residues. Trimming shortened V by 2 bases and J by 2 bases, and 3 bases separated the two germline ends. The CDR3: CASSYPQETQYF. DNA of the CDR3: TGTGCCAGCAGTTACCCTCAAGAGACCCAGTACTTC.

The CDR3 nucleotides are TGTGCCAGCAGTCCAACCCCCGGACAGGGGGAAGAGACCCAGTACTTC. Its translation is CASSPTPGQGEETQYF. This chain connects TRBV11-2 to TRBJ2-5; 10 positions agree with TRBD1. Unmatched junction bases numbered 10, after V lost 6 bases and J lost 3 bases. Per germline, CDR1 SGHAT and CDR2 FQNNGV. There are 16 residues in the CDR3.

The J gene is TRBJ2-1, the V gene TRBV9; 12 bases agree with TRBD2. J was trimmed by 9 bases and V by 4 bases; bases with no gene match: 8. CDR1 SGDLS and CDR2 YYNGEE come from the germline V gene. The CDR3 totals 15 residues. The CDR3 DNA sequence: TGTGCCAGCAGCCCCCGACTAGCGGGAGAGTTTGAGCAGTTCTTC. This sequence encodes CASSPRLAGEFEQFF.

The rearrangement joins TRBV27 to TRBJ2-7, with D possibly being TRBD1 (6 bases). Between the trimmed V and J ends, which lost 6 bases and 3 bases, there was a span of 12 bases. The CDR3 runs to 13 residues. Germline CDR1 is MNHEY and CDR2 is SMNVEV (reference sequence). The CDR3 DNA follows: TGTGCCAGCAGCCCTTACAGGGACTACGAGCAGTACTTC. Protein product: CASSPYRDYEQYF.

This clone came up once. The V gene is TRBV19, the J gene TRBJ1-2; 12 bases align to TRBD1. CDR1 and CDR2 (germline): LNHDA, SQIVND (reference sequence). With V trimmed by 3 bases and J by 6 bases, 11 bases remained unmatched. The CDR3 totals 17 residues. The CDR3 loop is CASSMAGTGGDFHGYTF. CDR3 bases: TGTGCCAGTAGTATGGCCGGGACAGGGGGCGATTTCCATGGCTACACCTTC.

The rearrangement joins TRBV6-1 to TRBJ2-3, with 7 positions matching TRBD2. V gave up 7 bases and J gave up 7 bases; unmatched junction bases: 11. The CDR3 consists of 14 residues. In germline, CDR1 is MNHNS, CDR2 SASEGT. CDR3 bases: TGTGCCAGCATATCGGGGGGATGGGGGAATACGCAGTATTTT. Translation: CASISGGWGNTQYF.

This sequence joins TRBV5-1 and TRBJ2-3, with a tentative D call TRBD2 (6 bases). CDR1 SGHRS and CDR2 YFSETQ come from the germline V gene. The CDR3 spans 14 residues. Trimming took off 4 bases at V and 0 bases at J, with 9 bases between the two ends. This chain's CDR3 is CASSAGTSTDTQYF. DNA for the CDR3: TGCGCCAGCAGCGCTGGGACTAGCACAGATACGCAGTATTTT.

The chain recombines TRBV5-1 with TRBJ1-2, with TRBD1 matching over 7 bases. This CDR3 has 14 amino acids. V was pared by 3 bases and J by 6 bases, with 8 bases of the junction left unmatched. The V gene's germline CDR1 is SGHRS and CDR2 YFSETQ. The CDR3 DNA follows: TGCGCCAGCAGCTCTCCCGGGACAGAGGATGGCTACACCTTC. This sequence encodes CASSSPGTEDGYTF. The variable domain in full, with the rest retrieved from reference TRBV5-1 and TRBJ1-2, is KAGVTQTPRYLIKTRGQQVTLSCSPISGHRSVSWYQQTPGQGLQFLFEYFSETQRNKGNFPGRFSGRQFSNSRSEMNVSTLELGDSALYLCASSSPGTEDGYTFGSGTRLTVV.

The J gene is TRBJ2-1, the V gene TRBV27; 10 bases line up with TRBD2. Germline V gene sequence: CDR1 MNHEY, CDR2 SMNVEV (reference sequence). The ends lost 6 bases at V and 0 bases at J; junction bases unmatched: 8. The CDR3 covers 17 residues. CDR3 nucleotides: TGTGCCAGCAGAGCTAGCGGGGGCCCTAGCTCCTACAATGAGCAGTTCTTC. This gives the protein CASRASGGPSSYNEQFF.

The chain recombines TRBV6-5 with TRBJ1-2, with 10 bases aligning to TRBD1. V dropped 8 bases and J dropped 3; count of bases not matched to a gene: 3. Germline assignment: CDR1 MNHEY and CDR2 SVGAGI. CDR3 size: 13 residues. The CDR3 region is CASGTGVYYGYTF. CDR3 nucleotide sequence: TGTGCCAGCGGGACAGGGGTGTACTATGGCTACACCTTC.

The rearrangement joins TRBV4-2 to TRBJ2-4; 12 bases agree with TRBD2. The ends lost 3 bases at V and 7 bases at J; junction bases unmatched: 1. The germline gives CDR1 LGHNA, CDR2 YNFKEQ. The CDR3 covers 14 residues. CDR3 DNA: TGTGCCAGCAGCCAGGGGACTAGCGGGAACATTCAGTACTTC. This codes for CASSQGTSGNIQYF.

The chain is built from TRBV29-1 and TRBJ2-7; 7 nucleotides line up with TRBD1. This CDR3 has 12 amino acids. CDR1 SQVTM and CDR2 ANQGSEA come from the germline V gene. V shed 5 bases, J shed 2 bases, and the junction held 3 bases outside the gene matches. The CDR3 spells CSVRQGPYEQYF. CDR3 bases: TGCAGCGTTAGACAGGGCCCCTACGAGCAGTACTTC.

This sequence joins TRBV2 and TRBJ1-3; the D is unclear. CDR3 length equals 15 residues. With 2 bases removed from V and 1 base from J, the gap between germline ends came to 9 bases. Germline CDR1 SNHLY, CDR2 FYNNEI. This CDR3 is CASSEWGGSGNTIYF. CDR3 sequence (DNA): TGTGCCAGCAGTGAATGGGGAGGTTCTGGAAACACCATATATTTT.

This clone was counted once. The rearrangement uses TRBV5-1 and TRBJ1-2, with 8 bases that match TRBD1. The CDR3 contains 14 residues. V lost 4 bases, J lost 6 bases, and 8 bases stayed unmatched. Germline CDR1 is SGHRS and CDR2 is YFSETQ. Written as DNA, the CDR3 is TGCGCCAGCAGCACGGGGCTGACAGGGGATGGCTACACCTTC. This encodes CASSTGLTGDGYTF. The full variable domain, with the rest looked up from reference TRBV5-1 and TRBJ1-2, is KAGVTQTPRYLIKTRGQQVTLSCSPISGHRSVSWYQQTPGQGLQFLFEYFSETQRNKGNFPGRFSGRQFSNSRSEMNVSTLELGDSALYLCASSTGLTGDGYTFGSGTRLTVV.

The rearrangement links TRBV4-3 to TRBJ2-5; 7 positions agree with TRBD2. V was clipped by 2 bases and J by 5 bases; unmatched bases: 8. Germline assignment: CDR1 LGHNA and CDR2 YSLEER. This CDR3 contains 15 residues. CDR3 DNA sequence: TGCGCCAGCAGCCAATATAGGGCGGGAGCGGAGACCCAGTACTTC. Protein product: CASSQYRAGAETQYF.

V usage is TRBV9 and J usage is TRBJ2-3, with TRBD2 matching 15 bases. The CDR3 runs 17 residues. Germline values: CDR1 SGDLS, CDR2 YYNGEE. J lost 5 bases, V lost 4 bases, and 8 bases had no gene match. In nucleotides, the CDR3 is TGTGCCAGCAGCTCTCGGACTAGCGGGAGGGTCGGAGATACGCAGTATTTT. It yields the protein CASSSRTSGRVGDTQYF.

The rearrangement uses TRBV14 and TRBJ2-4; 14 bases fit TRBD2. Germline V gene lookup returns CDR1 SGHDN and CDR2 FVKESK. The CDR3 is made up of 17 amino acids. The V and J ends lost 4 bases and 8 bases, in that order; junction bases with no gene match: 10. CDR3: CASSPATSGGAGDIQYF. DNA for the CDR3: TGTGCCAGCAGCCCGGCGACTAGCGGGGGGGCCGGGGACATTCAGTACTTC. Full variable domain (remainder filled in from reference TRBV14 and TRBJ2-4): EAGVTQFPSHSVIEKGQTVTLRCDPISGHDNLYWYRRVMGKEIKFLLHFVKESKQDESGMPNNRFLAERTGGTYSTLKVQPAELEDSGVYFCASSPATSGGAGDIQYFGAGTRLSVL.

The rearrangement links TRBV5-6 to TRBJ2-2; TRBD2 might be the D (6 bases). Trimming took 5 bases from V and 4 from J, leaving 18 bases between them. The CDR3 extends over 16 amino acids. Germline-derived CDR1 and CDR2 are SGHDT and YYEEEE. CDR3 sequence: CASSRLREMGTGELFF. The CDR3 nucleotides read TGTGCCAGCAGTCGTCTTCGGGAGATGGGCACCGGGGAGCTGTTTTTT.

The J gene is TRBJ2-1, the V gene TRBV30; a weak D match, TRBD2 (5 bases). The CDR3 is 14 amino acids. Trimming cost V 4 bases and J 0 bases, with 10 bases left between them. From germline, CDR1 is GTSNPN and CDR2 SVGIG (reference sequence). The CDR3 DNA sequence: TGTGCCTGGATTTCCGGGGTCTCCTACAATGAGCAGTTCTTC. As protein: CAWISGVSYNEQFF.

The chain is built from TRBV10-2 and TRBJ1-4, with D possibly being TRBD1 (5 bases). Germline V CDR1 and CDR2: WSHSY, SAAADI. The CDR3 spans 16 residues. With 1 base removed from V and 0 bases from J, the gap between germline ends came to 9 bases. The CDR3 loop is CASSEWPTATNEKLFF. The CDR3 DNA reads TGCGCCAGCAGTGAGTGGCCGACAGCAACTAATGAAAAACTGTTTTTT.

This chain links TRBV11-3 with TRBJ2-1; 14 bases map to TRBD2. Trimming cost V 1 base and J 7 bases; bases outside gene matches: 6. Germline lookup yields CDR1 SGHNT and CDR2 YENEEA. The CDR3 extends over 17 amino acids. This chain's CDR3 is CASSLGLAGGVGNEQFF. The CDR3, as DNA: TGTGCCAGCAGCTTAGGACTAGCGGGAGGGGTGGGGAATGAGCAGTTCTTC.

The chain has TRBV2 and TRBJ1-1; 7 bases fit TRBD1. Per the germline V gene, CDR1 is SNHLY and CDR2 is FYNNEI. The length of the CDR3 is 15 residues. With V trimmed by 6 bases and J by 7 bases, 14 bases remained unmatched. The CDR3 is CASRGVEGAKFEAFF. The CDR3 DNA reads TGTGCCAGCAGGGGGGTGGAGGGGGCGAAATTTGAAGCTTTCTTT. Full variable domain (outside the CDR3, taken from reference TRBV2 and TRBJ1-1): EPEVTQTPSHQVTQMGQEVILRCVPISNHLYFYWYRQILGQKVEFLVSFYNNEISEKSEIFDDQFSVERPDGSNFTLKIRSTKLEDSAMYFCASRGVEGAKFEAFFGQGTRLTVV.

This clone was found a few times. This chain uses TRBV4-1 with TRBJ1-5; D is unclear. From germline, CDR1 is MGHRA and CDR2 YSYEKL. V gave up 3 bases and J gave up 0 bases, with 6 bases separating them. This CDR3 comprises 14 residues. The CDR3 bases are TGCGCCAGCAGCCAGGGCTATAGCAATCAGCCCCAGCATTTT. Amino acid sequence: CASSQGYSNQPQHF.

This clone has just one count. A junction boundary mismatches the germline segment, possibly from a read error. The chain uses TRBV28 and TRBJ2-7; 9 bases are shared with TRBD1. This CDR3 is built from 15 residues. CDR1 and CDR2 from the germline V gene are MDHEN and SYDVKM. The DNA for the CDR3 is TGTGCCAGCAGTTCACCGGGACAGGGTTTGATTCGAGGTAGCTTC. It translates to CASSSPGQGLIRGSF.

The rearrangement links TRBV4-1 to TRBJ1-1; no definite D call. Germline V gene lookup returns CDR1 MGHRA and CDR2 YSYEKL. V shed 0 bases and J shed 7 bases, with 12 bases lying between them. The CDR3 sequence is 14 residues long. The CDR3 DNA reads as TGCGCCAGCAGCCAAGAGGATACAGTATATGAAGCTTTCTTT. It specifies CASSQEDTVYEAFF.

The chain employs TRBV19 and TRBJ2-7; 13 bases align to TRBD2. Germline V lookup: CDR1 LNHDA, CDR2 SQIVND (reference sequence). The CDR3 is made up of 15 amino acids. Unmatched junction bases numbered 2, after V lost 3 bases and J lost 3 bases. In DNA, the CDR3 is TGTGCCAGTAGTATGCGACTAGCGGGGGGCTACGAGCAGTACTTC. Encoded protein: CASSMRLAGGYEQYF.

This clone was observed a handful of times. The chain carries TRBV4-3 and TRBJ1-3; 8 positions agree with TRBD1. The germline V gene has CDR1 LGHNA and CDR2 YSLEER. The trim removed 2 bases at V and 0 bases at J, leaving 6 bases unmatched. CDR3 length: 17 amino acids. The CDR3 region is CASSQWNGQGSGNTIYF. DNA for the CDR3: TGCGCCAGCAGCCAATGGAACGGACAGGGCTCTGGAAACACCATATATTTT.